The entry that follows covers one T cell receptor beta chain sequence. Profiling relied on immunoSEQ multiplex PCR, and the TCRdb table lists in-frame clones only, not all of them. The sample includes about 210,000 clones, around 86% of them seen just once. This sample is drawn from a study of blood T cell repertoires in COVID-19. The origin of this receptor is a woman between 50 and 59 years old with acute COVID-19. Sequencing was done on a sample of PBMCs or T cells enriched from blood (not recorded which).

CDR3 nucleotides: TGTGCCAGCAGTACGACAGGTCCCACCGGGGAGCTGTTTTTT. Its protein is CASSTTGPTGELFF. V gene TRBV27 combines with J gene TRBJ2-2, with D perhaps matching TRBD1 (6 bases). The CDR3 has 14 amino acids. The germline V gene has CDR1 MNHEY and CDR2 SMNVEV (reference sequence). With 5 bases removed from V and 4 bases from J, the gap between germline ends came to 11 bases.